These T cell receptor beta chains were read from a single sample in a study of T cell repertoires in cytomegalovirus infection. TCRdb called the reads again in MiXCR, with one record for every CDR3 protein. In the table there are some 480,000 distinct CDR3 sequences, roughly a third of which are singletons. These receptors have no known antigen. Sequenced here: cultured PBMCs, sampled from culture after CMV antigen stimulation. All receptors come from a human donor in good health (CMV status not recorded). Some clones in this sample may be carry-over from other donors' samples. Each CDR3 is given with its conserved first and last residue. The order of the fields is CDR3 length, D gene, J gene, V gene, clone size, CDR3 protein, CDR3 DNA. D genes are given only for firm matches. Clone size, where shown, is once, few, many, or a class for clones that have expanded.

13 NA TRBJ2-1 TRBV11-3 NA CASSSDSRGAQFF TGTGCCAGCAGCTCGGACTCTCGCGGGGCGCAGTTCTTC
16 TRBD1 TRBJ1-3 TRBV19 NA CASSPNQGAFGNTIYF TGTGCCAGTAGTCCAAACCAGGGGGCGTTTGGAAACACCATATATTTT
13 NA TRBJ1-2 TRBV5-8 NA CASSLRAVYGYTF TGTGCCAGCAGCTTGCGGGCAGTCTATGGCTACACCTTC
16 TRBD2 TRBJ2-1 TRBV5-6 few CASSLAGGTSGTQQFF TGTGCCAGCAGCTTGGCGGGGGGGACTAGCGGCACTCAGCAGTTCTTC
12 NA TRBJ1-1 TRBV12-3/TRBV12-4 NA CASSLEVNEAFF TGTGCCAGCAGTTTAGAGGTTAATGAAGCTTTCTTT
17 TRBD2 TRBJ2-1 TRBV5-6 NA CASSLELGSGRVWEQFF TGTGCCAGCAGCTTGGAGCTAGGTAGCGGGAGGGTATGGGAGCAGTTCTTC
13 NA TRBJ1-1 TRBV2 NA CASAEEALGEAFF TGTGCCAGCGCGGAAGAGGCCTTGGGTGAAGCTTTCTTT
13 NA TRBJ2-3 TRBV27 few CASNSLRGDTQYF TGTGCCAGCAACTCACTGAGGGGAGATACGCAGTATTTT
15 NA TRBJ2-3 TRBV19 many CASSISRRNTDTQYF TGTGCCAGTAGTATATCCCGGAGAAACACAGATACGCAGTATTTT
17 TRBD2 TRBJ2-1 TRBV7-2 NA CASSSAGTSPLVVEQFF TGTGCCAGCAGCTCAGCCGGGACTAGCCCCTTGGTGGTGGAGCAGTTCTTC
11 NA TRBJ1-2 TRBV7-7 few CASSHRDGYTF TGTGCCAGCAGCCACAGGGATGGCTACACCTTC
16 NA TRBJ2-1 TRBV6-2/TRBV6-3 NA CASSYSDVTASNEQFF TGTGCCAGCAGTTACTCGGATGTCACGGCCAGCAATGAGCAGTTCTTC
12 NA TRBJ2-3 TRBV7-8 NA CTGTPNADTQYF TGTACCGGGACTCCGAACGCAGATACGCAGTATTTT
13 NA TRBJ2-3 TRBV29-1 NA CSVEWGRADTQYF TGCAGCGTTGAGTGGGGAAGGGCAGATACGCAGTATTTT
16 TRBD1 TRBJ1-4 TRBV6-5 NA CASRTGQGGTNEKLFF TGTGCCAGCAGAACGGGCCAGGGGGGAACTAATGAAAAACTGTTTTTT
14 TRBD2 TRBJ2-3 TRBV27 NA CASSLGLAVDTQYF TGTGCCAGCAGTTTAGGGCTAGCGGTAGATACGCAGTATTTT
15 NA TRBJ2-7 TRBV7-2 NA CASSPLGPPSYEQYF TGTGCCAGCAGCCCACTGGGGCCGCCCTCCTACGAGCAGTACTTC
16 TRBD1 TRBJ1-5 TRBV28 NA CASSLTRDRVNQPQHF TGTGCCAGCAGTTTAACCCGGGACAGGGTAAACCAGCCCCAGCATTTT
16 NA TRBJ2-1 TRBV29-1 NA CSVDFRQASSYNEQFF TGCAGCGTTGACTTTCGACAGGCGAGCTCCTACAATGAGCAGTTCTTC
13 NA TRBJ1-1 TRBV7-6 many CASSLSRNTEAFF TGTGCCAGCAGCTTAAGCCGGAACACTGAAGCTTTCTTT
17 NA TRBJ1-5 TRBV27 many CASRKGRNPYSNQPQHF TGTGCCAGCAGGAAAGGACGCAATCCATATAGCAATCAGCCCCAGCATTTT
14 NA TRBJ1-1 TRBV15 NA CATSRDLRVSEAFF TGTGCCACCAGCAGAGATTTGAGGGTCAGTGAAGCTTTCTTT
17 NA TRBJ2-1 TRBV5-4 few CASTLGAGQRIYNEQFF TGTGCCAGCACGCTCGGGGCAGGCCAGAGGATCTACAATGAGCAGTTCTTC
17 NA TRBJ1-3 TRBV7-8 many CASSLGGQGLTGNTIYF TGTGCCAGCAGCTTAGGCGGGCAGGGTCTTACTGGAAACACCATATATTTT
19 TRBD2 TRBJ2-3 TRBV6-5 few CASTSGASGGGGSTDTQYF TGTGCCAGCACCTCAGGGGCTAGCGGGGGAGGGGGGAGCACAGATACGCAGTATTTT
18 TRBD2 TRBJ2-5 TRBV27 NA CASSRLAGGNRPGETQYF TGTGCCAGCAGTAGACTAGCGGGAGGAAATCGGCCCGGGGAGACCCAGTACTTC
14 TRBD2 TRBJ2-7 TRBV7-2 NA CASTPASGPYEQYF TGTGCCAGCACCCCGGCTAGCGGACCCTACGAGCAGTACTTC
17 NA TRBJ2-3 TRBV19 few CASKRGAWSSDTDTQYF TGTGCCAGTAAGAGGGGGGCGTGGAGTTCGGACACAGATACGCAGTATTTT
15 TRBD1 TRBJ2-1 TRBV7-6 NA CASSLGQGANNEQFF TGTGCTAGCAGCCTCGGACAGGGCGCTAACAATGAGCAGTTCTTC